Below, 16 T cell receptor beta chains from the same sample are listed, as sequenced in a study of blood T cell repertoires in COVID-19. The data were produced by immunoSEQ multiplex PCR, yet TCRdb's version contains in-frame clones alone and is incomplete. The sample has about 110,000 clones; roughly 86% are singletons. The sample taken for sequencing was peripheral blood. Every receptor here comes from a middle-aged man with acute or convalescent COVID-19.

The genes are TRBV29-1 and TRBJ2-5; perhaps TRBD2 as D (5 bases). Germline V gives CDR1 SQVTM, CDR2 ANQGSEA. The germline V and J ends were trimmed by 5 bases and 2 bases, with 9 bases remaining between them. The CDR3 has 12 amino acids. The CDR3 sequence is CSVQRSQETQYF. The CDR3 DNA is TGCAGCGTTCAGCGGTCTCAAGAGACCCAGTACTTC.

The J gene is TRBJ2-2, the V gene TRBV19; possibly TRBD1 for D (5 bases). Per the germline V gene, CDR1 is LNHDA and CDR2 is SQIVND (reference sequence). Trimming removed 7 bases at V and 4 bases at J, with 13 bases between. The CDR3 length is 14 residues. The CDR3: CASTLGQATGELFF. For the CDR3, the DNA is TGTGCCAGTACCTTAGGACAAGCCACCGGGGAGCTGTTTTTT. The variable domain in full, with the rest retrieved from reference TRBV19 and TRBJ2-2, is DGGITQSPKYLFRKEGQNVTLSCEQNLNHDAMYWYRQDPGQGLRLIYYSQIVNDFQKGDIAEGYSVSREKKESFPLTVTSAQKNPTAFYLCASTLGQATGELFFGEGSRLTVL.

The chain recombines TRBV9 with TRBJ1-4, with D unresolved. This CDR3 comprises 16 residues. V lost 0 bases and J 5 bases, leaving 14 bases between the germline ends. In germline, CDR1 is SGDLS, CDR2 YYNGEE. The DNA for the CDR3 is TGTGCCAGCAGCGTAGCTACGGGAGGGCCAAATGAAAAACTGTTTTTT. Amino acid sequence: CASSVATGGPNEKLFF.

The CDR3 nucleotides read TGCGCCAGCCAGGGGGGCCGCTCTGGAAACACCATATATTTT. This encodes CASQGGRSGNTIYF. The chain has TRBV10-2 and TRBJ1-3; 7 positions agree with TRBD1. This CDR3 is built from 14 residues. Germline CDR1 is WSHSY and CDR2 is SAAADI. J was trimmed by 0 bases and V by 8 bases; bases with no gene match: 4.

The chain recombines TRBV5-6 with TRBJ2-5, with 7 nucleotides matching TRBD1. This CDR3 is 15 amino acids long. V dropped 2 bases and J dropped 1; count of bases not matched to a gene: 5. Germline CDR1 and CDR2: SGHDT and YYEEEE. The CDR3 sequence is CASSFPGQLQETQYF. The CDR3 coding sequence is TGTGCCAGCAGCTTTCCGGGACAGCTCCAAGAGACCCAGTACTTC. The whole variable domain, remainder taken from reference TRBV5-6 and TRBJ2-5, is DAGVTQSPTHLIKTRGQQVTLRCSPKSGHDTVSWYQQALGQGPQFIFQYYEEEERQRGNFPDRFSGHQFPNYSSELNVNALLLGDSALYLCASSFPGQLQETQYFGPGTRLLVL.

The chain joins TRBV5-1 to TRBJ2-2; no clear D. Germline V CDR1 and CDR2: SGHRS, YFSETQ. This CDR3 has 15 amino acids. V dropped 0 bases and J dropped 1 base, with 7 bases sitting between them. CDR3 amino acids: CASSLDPGNTGELFF. The DNA of the CDR3 is TGCGCCAGCAGCTTGGACCCAGGGAACACCGGGGAGCTGTTTTTT.

The chain uses TRBV4-1 and TRBJ1-2; D is possibly TRBD1 (5 bases). The germline V gene has CDR1 MGHRA and CDR2 YSYEKL. V was cut by 0 bases and J by 4 bases, with 12 bases left in between. The CDR3 loop spans 15 amino acids. The CDR3 nucleotides are TGCGCCAGCAGCCAAGATCCGACAGAGAGCTATGGCTACACCTTC. This gives the protein CASSQDPTESYGYTF.

The gene calls are TRBV4-1 and TRBJ2-1; 8 bases match TRBD2. The J segment lost 8 bases and the V segment lost 4 bases, leaving 13 bases of the junction unmatched. CDR3 length equals 16 residues. Germline loops: CDR1 MGHRA, CDR2 YSYEKL. The CDR3 region has the DNA TGCGCCAGCAGCCGCGATAGCGGGGCGGTCGGGGATGAGCAGTTCTTC. Amino acids: CASSRDSGAVGDEQFF.

V usage is TRBV5-5 and J usage is TRBJ1-2; perhaps TRBD1 as D (5 bases). Germline loops: CDR1 SGHKS, CDR2 YYEKEE (reference sequence). CDR3 length equals 14 residues. The germline V and J ends were trimmed by 3 bases and 7 bases, with 16 bases remaining between them. CDR3 sequence: CASSYTGDLVGYTF. In DNA, the CDR3 is TGTGCCAGCAGCTATACAGGCGATCTTGTTGGCTACACCTTC.

The V and J genes are TRBV19 and TRBJ2-1, with 12 positions matching TRBD2. Losses at the gene ends were 1 base for V and 8 bases for J; bases not matched to a gene: 0. CDR1 and CDR2 from the germline V gene are LNHDA and SQIVND (reference sequence). This CDR3 has 14 amino acids. This chain's CDR3 is CASSIASGGDEQFF. The CDR3, as DNA: TGTGCCAGTAGTATAGCTAGCGGGGGGGATGAGCAGTTCTTC.

V gene TRBV12-3 or TRBV12-4 combines with J gene TRBJ1-2; TRBD1 aligns across 8 bases. V was clipped by 7 bases and J by 3 bases; unmatched bases: 4. The CDR3 is 13 residues long. The DNA for the CDR3 is TGTGCCAGCACTCAGGACAGGGACTATGGCTACACCTTC. Residues: CASTQDRDYGYTF.

The chain couples TRBV6-1 to TRBJ2-2, with D possibly matching TRBD2 (6 bases). V lost 2 bases and J 3 bases, leaving 10 bases between the germline ends. The CDR3 contains 15 residues. In germline, CDR1 is MNHNS, CDR2 SASEGT. CDR3 sequence: CASSEIGGDTGELFF. The DNA for the CDR3 is TGTGCCAGCAGTGAAATTGGCGGGGACACCGGGGAGCTGTTTTTT.

J is TRBJ1-2 and V is TRBV3-1 (or the pseudogene TRBV3-2); D gene ambiguous. This CDR3 comprises 13 residues. Germline V gene data show CDR1 as LGHDT and CDR2 as YNNKEL (reference sequence). V was shortened by 1 base and J by 6 bases, with 9 bases between the two germline ends. The CDR3 DNA reads as TGTGCCAGCAGCCAAGGGGCAGTAAATGGCTACACCTTC. Residues: CASSQGAVNGYTF.

This rearrangement joins TRBV3-1 (or the pseudogene TRBV3-2) to TRBJ2-1; TRBD1 matches at 10 bases. Germline V gives CDR1 LGHDT, CDR2 YNNKEL (reference sequence). The junction had 12 bases not matched to a gene; V was cut back by 3 bases and J by 10 bases. The CDR3 consists of 16 residues. The CDR3 sequence is CASSQSDRGPAGEQFF. The CDR3 region has the DNA TGTGCCAGCAGCCAGTCCGACAGGGGGCCTGCCGGAGAGCAGTTCTTC.

The CDR3 here is CAWSAGVGGYTF. Here the CDR3 DNA reads TGTGCCTGGAGTGCAGGGGTAGGTGGCTACACCTTC. The genes are TRBV30 and TRBJ1-2; a possible D gene is TRBD1 (6 bases). Germline values: CDR1 GTSNPN, CDR2 SVGIG (reference sequence). Trimming removed 1 base at V and 7 bases at J, with 10 bases between. The length of the CDR3 is 12 residues.

This clone was detected once. This rearrangement joins TRBV6-6 to TRBJ2-3, with TRBD1 identical over 11 bases. The CDR3 length is 16 residues. Per the germline V gene, CDR1 is MNHNY and CDR2 is SVGAGI (reference sequence). V gave up 4 bases and J gave up 1 base; unmatched junction bases: 4. The CDR3 reads CASSLGTGGGTDTQYF. In DNA form, the CDR3 reads TGTGCCAGCAGTTTGGGGACAGGGGGGGGCACAGATACGCAGTATTTT.